This T cell receptor beta chain stems from a study of T cell responses to AZD1222 COVID-19 vaccine. Study-level points and caveats: Reportedly, nearly half the spike-specific TCRs target unmutated variant regions. White British ancestry dominated among donors, who included more females, and clonal diversity was possibly underestimated.

Worth noting for this clone: Its antigen is still unknown.

This CDR3 is 16 amino acids long. V lost 4 bases and J lost 7, with 17 bases in between. Per the germline V gene, CDR1 is MNHNS and CDR2 is SASEGT. Pooling of second doses given at about 4 or about 12 weeks was done. Clones were read by immunoSEQ multiplex PCR, and TCRdb kept only the in-frame ones, dropping some. The repertoire holds about 110,000 clones, with around 92% as singletons. V usage is TRBV6-1 and J usage is TRBJ1-6; weak D call: TRBD1 (5 bases). Sequenced material: peripheral blood, taken 28 days after the second AZD1222 dose. This TCR derives from an adult who received the AZD1222 COVID-19 vaccine. CDR3 sequence: CASSARRDPVNSPLHF. DNA of the CDR3: TGTGCCAGCAGTGCCCGCCGGGACCCGGTGAATTCACCCCTCCACTTT.